The 24 T cell receptor beta chains below come from one sample, sequenced in a study of cytomegalovirus exposure and HLA in healthy donors. PCR was performed using 60 Vbeta and 13 Jbeta primers. TCRdb's table, derived via immunoSEQ multiplex PCR, lists solely in-frame clones and lacks some. The repertoire holds some 190,000 clones, roughly 77% seen once, with 1.6% in the top ten. Sequenced input: PBMCs. These receptors were collected from a woman in her fifties or sixties in good health and CMV-seronegative.

The rearrangement joins TRBV18 to TRBJ2-5; D gene uncertain. Germline V gives CDR1 KGHSH, CDR2 LQKENI. V was trimmed by 6 bases and J by 2 bases, leaving 10 bases between them. This CDR3 comprises 13 residues. In DNA form, the CDR3 reads TGTGCCAGCTCCCGGAGTAGGCAAGAGACCCAGTACTTC. Its translation: CASSRSRQETQYF. The variable domain in full, completed from reference TRBV18 and TRBJ2-5, reads NAGVMQNPRHLVRRRGQEARLRCSPMKGHSHVYWYRQLPEEGLKFMVYLQKENIIDESGMPKERFSAEFPKEGPSILRIQQVVRGDSAAYFCASSRSRQETQYFGPGTRLLVL.

The rearrangement joins TRBV4-1 to TRBJ1-6, with a possible D match to TRBD1 (5 bases). Per the germline V gene, CDR1 is MGHRA and CDR2 is YSYEKL. V was pared by 1 base and J by 6 bases, with 13 bases between. The CDR3 sequence is 16 residues long. CDR3 sequence reads: CASSQVVTGGNSPLHF. In DNA, the CDR3 is TGCGCCAGCAGCCAAGTCGTAACCGGGGGTAATTCACCCCTCCACTTT.

This clone was seen just once. V gene TRBV7-3 combines with J gene TRBJ2-7, with D possibly TRBD1 on 5 matching bases. Germline-derived CDR1 and CDR2 are SGHTA and FQGTGA. The V gene lost 7 bases and the J gene lost 6 bases, with 13 bases spanning the gap. The CDR3 consists of 12 residues. CDR3 loop: CASTWKGSEQYF. The CDR3 region has the DNA TGTGCCAGCACCTGGAAGGGGTCCGAGCAGTACTTC.

The V call is TRBV15, the J call TRBJ2-1, with 10 bases aligning to TRBD2. There are 19 residues in the CDR3. Trimming cost V 0 bases and J 5 bases; bases outside gene matches: 13. Germline lookup yields CDR1 LNHNV and CDR2 YYDKDF (reference sequence). This CDR3 reads CATSRDKRASGSRHNEQFF. CDR3 coding DNA: TGTGCCACCAGCAGAGATAAAAGGGCTAGCGGGAGTAGGCACAATGAGCAGTTCTTC.

The gene calls are TRBV11-1 and TRBJ2-7, with D maybe TRBD2 (5 bases). The CDR3 is 11 residues long. The V gene's germline CDR1 is SGHAT and CDR2 FQDESV (reference sequence). The ends were cut back, 5 bases at V and 5 bases at J, with 7 bases in the middle. The CDR3 DNA is TGTGCCAGCAGCCGGGGTCACGAGCAGTACTTC. Protein sequence: CASSRGHEQYF.

This clone was counted only a few times. CDR3 protein: CASSKITRALGEKLFF. The CDR3 DNA follows: TGTGCCAGCAGCAAAATTACCAGGGCCCTGGGGGAAAAACTGTTTTTT. This chain joins TRBV21-1 and TRBJ1-4; no DNA check was done on the table's D call, TRBD1. TRBV21-1 is assigned pseudogene status. This CDR3 has 16 amino acids.

The genes are TRBV7-9 and TRBJ2-3, with 15 positions matching TRBD2. The CDR3 is made up of 19 amino acids. V trimming: 5 bases; J trimming: 4 bases; junction bases outside the gene matches: 13. Germline CDR1 SEHNR, CDR2 FQNEAQ (reference sequence). As DNA, the CDR3 is TGTGCCAGCAGCCGTTCCCGTGGGACTAGCGGGAGGAGGGCAGATACGCAGTATTTT. Residues: CASSRSRGTSGRRADTQYF.

The chain uses TRBV6-1 and TRBJ1-1, with D maybe TRBD1 (6 bases). This CDR3 has 14 amino acids. Germline CDR1 reads MNHNS; CDR2 reads SASEGT. Trimming took 5 bases from V and 6 from J, leaving 16 bases between them. The CDR3 is CASSPYTRGSEAFF. In DNA, the CDR3 is TGTGCCAGCAGTCCGTATACCAGGGGATCTGAAGCTTTCTTT.

This rearrangement joins TRBV6-5 to TRBJ1-5; D is undetermined. Trimming stripped 6 bases from V and 13 bases from J, with 13 bases between. The CDR3 has 11 amino acids. Germline loops: CDR1 MNHEY, CDR2 SVGAGI. CDR3: CASSRHPTQHF. As DNA, the CDR3 is TGTGCCAGCAGCAGACACCCTACTCAGCATTTT.

This chain connects TRBV7-9 to TRBJ2-3, with D possibly matching TRBD2 (6 bases). V was trimmed by 1 base and J by 0 bases, leaving 14 bases between them. Germline assignment: CDR1 SEHNR and CDR2 FQNEAQ (reference sequence). This CDR3 comprises 17 residues. The CDR3 DNA follows: TGTGCCAGCAGCTTAGAAGGGTGGGGGACTAGCACAGATACGCAGTATTTT. Translating it yields CASSLEGWGTSTDTQYF.

The chain employs TRBV5-4 and TRBJ1-3; 10 positions agree with TRBD1. With V trimmed by 4 bases and J by 4 bases, 11 bases remained unmatched. Germline-derived CDR1 and CDR2 are SGHNT and YYREEE (reference sequence). The CDR3 is 17 residues long. CDR3 residues: CASSPGVGQGTGNTIYF. For the CDR3, the DNA is TGTGCCAGCAGCCCCGGAGTGGGACAGGGGACCGGAAACACCATATATTTT. Full variable domain (rest looked up from reference TRBV5-4 and TRBJ1-3): ETGVTQSPTHLIKTRGQQVTLRCSSQSGHNTVSWYQQALGQGPQFIFQYYREEENGRGNFPPRFSGLQFPNYSSELNVNALELDDSALYLCASSPGVGQGTGNTIYFGEGSWLTVV.

This clone was detected only a few times. This sequence joins TRBV6-5 and TRBJ1-4; 11 bases agree with TRBD1. The CDR3 contains 15 residues. Per the germline V gene, CDR1 is MNHEY and CDR2 is SVGAGI. V lost 0 bases, J lost 6 bases, and 0 bases stayed unmatched. The CDR3 loop reads CASSYSDRGHEKLFF. CDR3 sequence (DNA): TGTGCCAGCAGTTACTCGGACAGGGGGCATGAAAAACTGTTTTTT.

The rearrangement uses TRBV19 and TRBJ2-3; 8 bases align to TRBD1. The V and J ends lost 5 bases and 6 bases, in that order; junction bases with no gene match: 13. The CDR3 extends over 16 amino acids. CDR1 and CDR2 from the germline V gene are LNHDA and SQIVND (reference sequence). CDR3 in DNA: TGTGCCAGTAGTTGGGCCTCGACAGGGGCCCTCGATACGCAGTATTTT. This translates into CASSWASTGALDTQYF.

This chain uses TRBV2 with TRBJ2-1; 7 bases align to TRBD2. The germline CDR1 and CDR2 sequences are SNHLY and FYNNEI. The CDR3 contains 16 residues. V was pared by 2 bases and J by 6 bases, with 10 bases of the junction left unmatched. The CDR3 DNA is TGTGCCAGCAGTGAAAGGATGTCTAGCGGTAGCAATGAGCAGTTCTTC. Protein: CASSERMSSGSNEQFF.

In this sample, this clone turned up a few times. The V and J genes are TRBV6-1 and TRBJ1-2; weak D call: TRBD1 (6 bases). The CDR3 runs to 15 residues. Germline assignment: CDR1 MNHNS and CDR2 SASEGT. V lost 5 bases, J lost 2 bases, and 15 bases lay in between. CDR3 nucleotide sequence: TGTGCCAGCAGTCGATCGGCAGGGGCAAACTATGGCTACACCTTC. Translation gives CASSRSAGANYGYTF.

This chain joins TRBV11-2 and TRBJ2-7; 10 nucleotides line up with TRBD1. Germline V gene lookup returns CDR1 SGHAT and CDR2 FQNNGV. The CDR3 runs to 14 residues. V shed 3 bases and J 5 bases; nucleotides not matched to a gene: 4. The CDR3 loop is CASSFPGQGNEQYF. CDR3 coding DNA: TGTGCCAGCAGCTTCCCGGGACAGGGGAACGAGCAGTACTTC.

The V and J genes are TRBV4-3 and TRBJ2-5, with 7 bases that match TRBD1. The CDR3 consists of 15 residues. Losses at the gene ends were 1 base for V and 5 bases for J; bases not matched to a gene: 7. Germline lookup yields CDR1 LGHNA and CDR2 YSLEER. CDR3 amino acids: CASSQGAGGGETQYF. The CDR3 DNA is TGCGCCAGCAGCCAAGGGGCAGGGGGTGGGGAGACCCAGTACTTC.

The chain combines TRBV11-2 with TRBJ2-7; D remains ambiguous. The CDR3 spans 15 residues. Germline loops: CDR1 SGHAT, CDR2 FQNNGV. The V gene lost 3 bases and the J gene lost 5 bases, with 17 bases spanning the gap. CDR3 bases: TGTGCCAGCAGCTTTTTGAGCCGCCGTCTCCACGAGCAGTACTTC. It encodes CASSFLSRRLHEQYF.

This clone was seen once. The chain links TRBV19 to TRBJ2-2; 9 positions agree with TRBD1. Germline loops: CDR1 LNHDA, CDR2 SQIVND (reference sequence). CDR3 length: 15 amino acids. V was pared by 10 bases and J by 4 bases, with 10 bases of the junction left unmatched. The CDR3 DNA reads TGTGCCACCAGAACAGGGGGCCGTTTCACCGGGGAGCTGTTTTTT. It encodes CATRTGGRFTGELFF.

The chain has TRBV5-1 and TRBJ1-1, with D tentatively TRBD1 (5 bases). Trimming pared 2 bases from V and 0 bases from J, leaving 11 bases between. The CDR3 has 15 residues. The germline gives CDR1 SGHRS, CDR2 YFSETQ. The CDR3 DNA follows: TGCGCCAGCAGCTTCGGAGGGGCCCTGAACACTGAAGCTTTCTTT. Its translation: CASSFGGALNTEAFF.

The V gene is TRBV7-3, the J gene TRBJ2-1; 7 bases map to TRBD2. Germline CDR1 is SGHTA and CDR2 is FQGTGA. V lost 1 base, J lost 2 bases, and 2 bases stayed unmatched. This CDR3 comprises 15 residues. The CDR3 nucleotides are TGTGCCAGCAGCTTAAGACGGGGGGCCTACAATGAGCAGTTCTTC. Its protein product is CASSLRRGAYNEQFF.

The chain recombines TRBV6-6 with TRBJ2-7; weak D call: TRBD1 (6 bases). This CDR3 contains 13 residues. The germline gives CDR1 MNHNY, CDR2 SVGAGI (reference sequence). V was cut by 3 bases and J by 3 bases, with 9 bases left in between. The CDR3 sequence is CASSYGGRYEQYF. In nucleotides, the CDR3 is TGTGCCAGCAGTTATGGGGGCCGCTACGAGCAGTACTTC.

This sequence joins TRBV2 and TRBJ1-5; D uncertain. The CDR3 runs to 14 residues. The V gene's germline CDR1 is SNHLY and CDR2 FYNNEI. Between the trimmed V and J ends, which lost 10 bases and 11 bases, there was a span of 24 bases. CDR3 amino acids: CAISRAGSPIAQHF. In nucleotides, the CDR3 is TGTGCCATCTCCCGAGCGGGCAGCCCCATCGCCCAGCATTTT. Supplemented by reference TRBV2 and TRBJ1-5, the full variable domain reads EPEVTQTPSHQVTQMGQEVILRCVPISNHLYFYWYRQILGQKVEFLVSFYNNEISEKSEIFDDQFSVERPDGSNFTLKIRSTKLEDSAMYFCAISRAGSPIAQHFGDGTRLSIL.

The CDR3 spells CASSTAPAGVYGYTF. In DNA, the CDR3 is TGTGCCAGCAGCACCGCCCCCGCAGGGGTCTATGGCTACACCTTC. V usage is TRBV27 and J usage is TRBJ1-2, with a possible D match to TRBD1 (6 bases). With 6 bases removed from V and 4 bases from J, the gap between germline ends came to 18 bases. The germline CDR1 and CDR2 sequences are MNHEY and SMNVEV (reference sequence). The CDR3 consists of 15 residues.